This entry lists 5 T cell receptor beta chains sequenced from one sample in a study of STAT5B mutations in CD4+ large granular lymphocyte leukemia. Clones were sequenced by immunoSEQ multiplex PCR, and TCRdb holds only the in-frame ones, with some missing. This table holds under 50,000 clones, 65% to 85% found once. Sequencing used CD4+ T cells from blood buffy coats. The source of these receptors is a human donor in good health.

This chain connects TRBV30 to TRBJ1-1; 7 bases agree with TRBD1. The V segment lost 7 bases and the J segment 1 base; nucleotides outside the gene matches: 6. This CDR3 spans 13 amino acids. Germline-derived CDR1 and CDR2 are GTSNPN and SVGIG (reference sequence). The CDR3 protein is CAYHRGGNTEAFF. CDR3 coding DNA: TGTGCCTACCACAGGGGAGGGAACACTGAAGCTTTCTTT.

The gene calls are TRBV6-1 and TRBJ2-7; TRBD2 agrees at 12 bases. Germline trimming cut 6 bases from V and 6 bases from J; bases unmatched to any gene: 3. The germline CDR1 and CDR2 sequences are MNHNS and SASEGT. The CDR3 covers 13 residues. The CDR3 sequence: CASSPSGRGEQYF. The CDR3 bases are TGTGCCAGCAGCCCTAGCGGGAGGGGCGAGCAGTACTTC.

The table lists this clone with a few counts. The chain is built from TRBV18 and TRBJ1-1, with TRBD1 identical over 7 bases. V was clipped by 2 bases and J by 4 bases; unmatched bases: 1. The CDR3 extends over 13 amino acids. CDR1 and CDR2 (germline): KGHSH, LQKENI. CDR3 nucleotide sequence: TGTGCCAGCTCACCAAGGGGGCCCACTGAAGCTTTCTTT. Translation gives CASSPRGPTEAFF.

The CDR3 here is CASGLVVDQYTEAFF. Written as DNA, the CDR3 is TGTGCTAGTGGTTTGGTGGTGGACCAGTACACTGAAGCTTTCTTT. The rearrangement links TRBV12-5 to TRBJ1-1; D is ambiguous. The germline CDR1 and CDR2 sequences are LGHNT and FRNRAP. V gave up 0 bases and J gave up 3 bases, with 11 bases separating them. CDR3 length equals 15 residues.

The chain has TRBV10-3 and TRBJ2-1; D is tentatively TRBD1 or TRBD2 (5 bases each). The CDR3 is 13 residues long. Germline V gene data show CDR1 as ENHRY and CDR2 as SYGVKD. The germline V and J ends were trimmed by 5 bases and 6 bases, with 11 bases remaining between them. CDR3: CAISTSGANEQFF. The DNA of the CDR3 is TGTGCCATCAGTACCTCCGGGGCCAATGAGCAGTTCTTC.